A single sample gave rise to the 2 T cell receptor beta chains below, sequenced in a study of cytomegalovirus exposure and HLA in healthy donors. Researchers ran the PCR with 60 Vbeta and 13 Jbeta primers. Measured with immunoSEQ multiplex PCR; TCRdb has only the in-frame clones, and not every one. The sample carries tens of thousands of clones, 75% to 85% recorded once. Input material: PBMCs. Receptor source: a man younger than 35 in good health and CMV-seropositive.

CDR3: CAWSLSDTQYF. As DNA, the CDR3 is TGTGCCTGGAGCCTATCCGATACGCAGTATTTT. The J gene is TRBJ2-3, the V gene TRBV30, with D uncertain. V was cut by 3 bases and J by 6 bases, with 7 bases left in between. This CDR3 region has 11 residues. Germline V lookup: CDR1 GTSNPN, CDR2 SVGIG (reference sequence).

The chain carries TRBV15 and TRBJ1-6; D unresolved. Germline values: CDR1 LNHNV, CDR2 YYDKDF (reference sequence). The CDR3 has 13 amino acids. Trimming took off 1 base at V and 5 bases at J, with 3 bases between the two ends. For the CDR3, the DNA is TGTGCCACCAGCAGAGTCGATAATTCACCCCTCCACTTT. Its translation is CATSRVDNSPLHF.